The entry below gives a single TCR beta chain sequence along with its context. Approximately 100 million PBMCs per unsorted sample were used for genomic DNA. Repertoires were generated with immunoSEQ multiplex PCR, while TCRdb's copy carries only in-frame clones and drops some. The data hold about 480,000 clones, with 79% observed a single time. These data are taken from a study of shared clonotypes between healthy human individuals. V lost 5 bases, J lost 5 bases, and 8 bases stayed unmatched. Looked up from germline, CDR1 is SGHNT and CDR2 is YYREEE (reference sequence). The CDR3 contains 15 residues.

Sample: PBMCs. This sequence was found in a woman in her 40s in good health. Some clones in this sample may be carry-over from other donors' samples. The gene calls are TRBV5-4 and TRBJ2-3, with 10 bases identical to TRBD2. The CDR3 nucleotides are TGTGCCAGCAGTCTCAGCGGGAGGGCCAGAGATACGCAGTATTTT. It specifies CASSLSGRARDTQYF.